The sequence of this T cell receptor beta chain was determined in a study of CXCR4 blockade with PD-1 therapy in pancreatic cancer. Study results and limitations: Only TCRbeta chains were sequenced here.

This clone is labeled medium-sized. The target antigen is unknown. Libraries were prepared by immunoSEQ multiplex PCR; TCRdb keeps only in-frame clonotypes and omits some of them. The sample contains some 3,300 clones, 41% of which appear only once. CDR1 and CDR2 (germline): SGDLS, YYNGEE. This CDR3 region has 14 residues. V lost 0 bases and J lost 5, with 9 bases in between. The receptor was isolated from a human donor with pancreatic ductal adenocarcinoma. V usage is TRBV9 and J usage is TRBJ2-1, with D possibly TRBD2 on 6 matching bases. Material: tumor tissue. CDR3 sequence (DNA): TGTGCCAGCAGCGTAGCAAGACTAGACAATGAGCAGTTCTTC. This sequence encodes CASSVARLDNEQFF.